This T cell receptor beta chain was profiled in a study of blood T cell repertoires in COVID-19. Study background: The United States, Italy and Spain were the sources of the acute and convalescent COVID-19 samples. PBMCs, B-cell-depleted T cells, or T cells provided the cDNA or gDNA that made up the material.

In the original analysis: Using reference gene primer amplification, nucleated cell counts were estimated. Here immunoSEQ multiplex PCR was the method, and the copy in TCRdb shows in-frame clones only, minus some. That table furnishes V, J and clone size, whereas the DNA furnished D and trimming. This table holds about 160,000 clones, approximately 75% found once. The V end was cut by 0 bases, the J end by 0 bases, with 13 bases between. The CDR3 sequence is 16 residues long. Looked up from germline, CDR1 is SGHRS and CDR2 is YFSETQ. This clonotype was obtained from a human donor in a cohort sampled during active COVID-19. Sequences were obtained from peripheral blood. The chain joins TRBV5-1 to TRBJ2-7; D remains unclear. The CDR3 here is CASSLVSGSSSYEQYF. CDR3 bases: TGCGCCAGCAGCTTGGTTTCAGGCTCGAGCTCCTACGAGCAGTACTTC.